Shown below are 18 T cell receptor beta chains from a single sample sequenced in a study of technical replicates of blood from a handful of donors. The assay was immunoSEQ multiplex PCR, and TCRdb's table has in-frame clones only and misses some. The table records some 31,000 clones, around 94% of them present only once. Sample: PBMCs. Source of these receptors: a human donor in good health. Some clones in this sample may be carry-over from other donors' samples.

This chain joins TRBV5-1 and TRBJ2-3; the match to TRBD2 covers 12 bases. This CDR3 is built from 17 residues. Trimming at V came to 4 bases and at J to 3 bases, leaving 9 bases not matched to a gene. CDR1 is SGHRS and CDR2 is YFSETQ in the germline V gene. The CDR3 bases are TGCGCCAGCAGCCTGAGGACTAGCGGGACTGTAACAGATACGCAGTATTTT. It encodes CASSLRTSGTVTDTQYF.

The DNA of the CDR3 is TGCGCCAGCAGCTTGGAAGGGGTAGGCAATCAGCCCCAGCATTTT. Its protein product is CASSLEGVGNQPQHF. V and J are TRBV5-1 and TRBJ1-5, with D possibly being TRBD1 (5 bases). The CDR3 totals 15 residues. Germline loops: CDR1 SGHRS, CDR2 YFSETQ. Trimming left V 0 bases short and J 2 bases short, with 9 bases between.

This rearrangement joins TRBV5-4 to TRBJ2-7, with TRBD1 matching 10 bases. Germline-derived CDR1 and CDR2 are SGHNT and YYREEE (reference sequence). V trimming: 1 base; J trimming: 6 bases; junction bases outside the gene matches: 4. The CDR3 has 14 amino acids. CDR3 protein: CASSLRTGGGEQYF. Written as DNA, the CDR3 is TGTGCCAGCAGCTTGCGGACAGGGGGAGGCGAGCAGTACTTC. The full variable domain, its missing parts supplied by reference TRBV5-4 and TRBJ2-7, is ETGVTQSPTHLIKTRGQQVTLRCSSQSGHNTVSWYQQALGQGPQFIFQYYREEENGRGNFPPRFSGLQFPNYSSELNVNALELDDSALYLCASSLRTGGGEQYFGPGTRLTVT.

The chain joins TRBV10-3 to TRBJ1-2, with 7 bases fitting TRBD1. This CDR3 is built from 15 residues. The germline CDR1 and CDR2 sequences are ENHRY and SYGVKD. V was pared by 6 bases and J by 0 bases, with 7 bases of the junction left unmatched. The CDR3 here is CAIRGTVTTNYGYTF. The CDR3 region has the DNA TGTGCCATCAGAGGGACAGTAACCACTAACTATGGCTACACCTTC.

This chain joins TRBV19 and TRBJ1-1, with D maybe TRBD1 (6 bases). The germline gives CDR1 LNHDA, CDR2 SQIVND (reference sequence). Trimming removed 11 bases at V and 4 bases at J, with 14 bases between. The length of the CDR3 is 12 residues. The CDR3 spells CAVQGSITEAFF. DNA of the CDR3: TGTGCCGTACAGGGATCGATCACTGAAGCTTTCTTT.

V is TRBV7-6 and J is TRBJ2-5, with D uncertain. The germline V gene encodes CDR1 SGHVS and CDR2 FNYEAQ. Between the trimmed V and J ends, which lost 1 base and 4 bases, there was a span of 4 bases. The CDR3 is 12 residues long. DNA of the CDR3: TGTGCCAGCAGCTTAGGGAGAGAGACCCAGTACTTC. Its protein is CASSLGRETQYF.

The chain carries TRBV9 and TRBJ2-3, with 16 bases matching TRBD2. The CDR3 length is 21 residues. Germline CDR1 SGDLS, CDR2 YYNGEE. V trimming: 4 bases; J trimming: 0 bases; junction bases outside the gene matches: 14. Written as DNA, the CDR3 is TGTGCCAGCAGCTCCACCGCGGGACTAGCGGGGGGGCCGGATAGCACAGATACGCAGTATTTT. Its translation is CASSSTAGLAGGPDSTDTQYF.

This chain joins TRBV9 and TRBJ2-5; D remains ambiguous. The V and J ends lost 0 bases and 5 bases respectively, with 11 bases between them. Germline lookup yields CDR1 SGDLS and CDR2 YYNGEE. The CDR3 runs 14 residues. The CDR3 region is CASSVGPNGETQYF. In DNA form, the CDR3 reads TGTGCCAGCAGCGTAGGCCCTAACGGGGAGACCCAGTACTTC.

CDR3 amino acids: CASSQEKRGPNTGELFF. DNA for the CDR3: TGCGCCAGCAGCCAAGAGAAGCGGGGACCCAACACCGGGGAGCTGTTTTTT. The V call is TRBV4-1, the J call TRBJ2-2; 7 bases fit TRBD2. J lost 2 bases, V lost 0 bases, and 6 bases had no gene match. Per germline, CDR1 MGHRA and CDR2 YSYEKL. The CDR3 is 17 amino acids.

The chain is built from TRBV19 and TRBJ2-1, with D possibly TRBD2 on 5 matching bases. CDR3 length equals 13 residues. Trimming took off 7 bases at V and 5 bases at J, with 12 bases between the two ends. The V gene's germline CDR1 is LNHDA and CDR2 SQIVND (reference sequence). The CDR3: CASTGVTHNEQFF. As DNA, the CDR3 is TGTGCCAGTACCGGGGTCACCCACAATGAGCAGTTCTTC.

The chain carries TRBV5-1 and TRBJ1-1, with no clear D. There are 14 residues in the CDR3. Germline loops: CDR1 SGHRS, CDR2 YFSETQ. V was trimmed by 0 bases and J by 5 bases, leaving 11 bases between them. This chain's CDR3 is CASSLASGRTEAFF. DNA of the CDR3: TGCGCCAGCAGCTTGGCCTCCGGGAGGACTGAAGCTTTCTTT. The full variable domain, in which reference TRBV5-1 and TRBJ1-1 provide the parts outside the CDR3, is KAGVTQTPRYLIKTRGQQVTLSCSPISGHRSVSWYQQTPGQGLQFLFEYFSETQRNKGNFPGRFSGRQFSNSRSEMNVSTLELGDSALYLCASSLASGRTEAFFGQGTRLTVV.

The chain carries TRBV14 and TRBJ1-1; 12 bases are shared with TRBD1. V dropped 6 bases and J dropped 5; count of bases not matched to a gene: 13. CDR3 length: 17 residues. The germline V gene has CDR1 SGHDN and CDR2 FVKESK. CDR3 in amino acids: CASSRLGQGAKMTEAFF. The CDR3 DNA follows: TGTGCCAGCAGTCGGCTGGGACAGGGGGCTAAGATGACTGAAGCTTTCTTT. Full variable domain (rest looked up from reference TRBV14 and TRBJ1-1): EAGVTQFPSHSVIEKGQTVTLRCDPISGHDNLYWYRRVMGKEIKFLLHFVKESKQDESGMPNNRFLAERTGGTYSTLKVQPAELEDSGVYFCASSRLGQGAKMTEAFFGQGTRLTVV.

This clone was seen a single time. The genes are TRBV6-5 and TRBJ2-5; perhaps TRBD2 as D (5 bases). V lost 6 bases to trimming and J lost 5 bases, with 13 bases between them. This CDR3 is built from 13 residues. Germline V lookup: CDR1 MNHEY, CDR2 SVGAGI. The DNA of the CDR3 is TGTGCCAGCAGAAACCGGGAATGGGAGACCCAGTACTTC. Amino acids: CASRNREWETQYF.

The rearrangement links TRBV10-1 to TRBJ1-2; D might be TRBD1 (5 bases). This CDR3 region has 15 residues. Germline V lookup: CDR1 WNHNN, CDR2 SYGVQD (reference sequence). The V and J ends lost 8 bases and 1 base respectively, with 17 bases between them. CDR3 sequence: CASPRMGPYNYGYTF. CDR3 nucleotide sequence: TGCGCCAGCCCCCGGATGGGGCCCTATAACTATGGCTACACCTTC.

The chain links TRBV2 to TRBJ2-3; the match to TRBD2 covers 15 bases. This CDR3 comprises 14 residues. CDR1 and CDR2 from the germline V gene are SNHLY and FYNNEI. Losses at the gene ends were 11 bases for V and 7 bases for J; bases not matched to a gene: 7. CDR3 nucleotide sequence: TGTGCCGTCGTTGGGACTAGCGGGGGGAATACGCAGTATTTT. Its translation is CAVVGTSGGNTQYF.

The chain couples TRBV6-1 to TRBJ1-1; 9 positions match TRBD1. J was trimmed by 5 bases and V by 7 bases; bases with no gene match: 8. CDR3 length: 14 residues. Germline CDR1 MNHNS, CDR2 SASEGT. The CDR3 region is CASTRDRAGTEAFF. CDR3 coding DNA: TGTGCCAGCACCCGGGACAGGGCGGGAACTGAAGCTTTCTTT.

V usage is TRBV10-3 and J usage is TRBJ1-3; 7 bases line up with TRBD1. The CDR3 totals 14 residues. The J segment lost 2 bases and the V segment lost 7 bases, leaving 5 bases of the junction unmatched. The V gene's germline CDR1 is ENHRY and CDR2 SYGVKD. CDR3 in amino acids: CAIKSRGPGNTIYF. The CDR3 DNA reads TGTGCCATCAAGTCGAGGGGGCCTGGAAACACCATATATTTT.

V usage is TRBV6-6 and J usage is TRBJ2-2; 14 bases are a match to TRBD2. Looked up from germline, CDR1 is MNHNY and CDR2 is SVGAGI (reference sequence). CDR3 size: 16 residues. After removal of 5 bases from V and 5 bases from J, the junction contained 4 bases not matched to a gene. The CDR3 sequence: CASSRGLAGETGELFF. In nucleotides, the CDR3 is TGTGCCAGCAGTCGGGGACTAGCGGGAGAAACCGGGGAGCTGTTTTTT.